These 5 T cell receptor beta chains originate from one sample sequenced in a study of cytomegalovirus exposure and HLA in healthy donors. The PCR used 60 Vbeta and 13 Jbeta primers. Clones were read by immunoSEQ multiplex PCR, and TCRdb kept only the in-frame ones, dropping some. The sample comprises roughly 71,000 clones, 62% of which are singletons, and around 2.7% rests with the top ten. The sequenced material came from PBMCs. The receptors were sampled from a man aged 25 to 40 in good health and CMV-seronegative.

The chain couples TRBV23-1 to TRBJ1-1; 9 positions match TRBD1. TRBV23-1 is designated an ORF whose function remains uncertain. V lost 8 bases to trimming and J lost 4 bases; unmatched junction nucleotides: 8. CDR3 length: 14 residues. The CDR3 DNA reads TGCGCCAGCCGTCCGGGACAGGGCGTCACTGAAGCTTTCTTT. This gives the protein CASRPGQGVTEAFF.

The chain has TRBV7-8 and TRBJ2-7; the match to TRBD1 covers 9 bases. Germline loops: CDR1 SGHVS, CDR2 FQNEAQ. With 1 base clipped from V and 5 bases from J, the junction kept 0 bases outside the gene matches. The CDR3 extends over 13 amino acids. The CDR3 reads CASSLGTGDEQYF. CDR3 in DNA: TGTGCCAGCAGCTTAGGGACAGGGGACGAGCAGTACTTC. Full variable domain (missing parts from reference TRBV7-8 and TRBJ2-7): GAGVSQSPRYKVAKRGQDVALRCDPISGHVSLFWYQQALGQGPEFLTYFQNEAQLDKSGLPSDRFFAERPEGSVSTLKIQRTQQEDSAVYLCASSLGTGDEQYFGPGTRLTVT.

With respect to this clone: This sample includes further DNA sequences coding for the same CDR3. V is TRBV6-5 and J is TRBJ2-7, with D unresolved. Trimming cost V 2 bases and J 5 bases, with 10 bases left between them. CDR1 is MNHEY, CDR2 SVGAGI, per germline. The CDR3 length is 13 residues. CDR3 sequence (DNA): TGTGCCAGCAGTTACCATAGTCAGGACGAGCAGTACTTC. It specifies CASSYHSQDEQYF.

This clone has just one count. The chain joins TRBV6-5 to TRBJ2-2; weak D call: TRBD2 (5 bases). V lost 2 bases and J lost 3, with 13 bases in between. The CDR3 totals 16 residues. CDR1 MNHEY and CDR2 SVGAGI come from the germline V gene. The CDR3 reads CASSYLSDSYTGELFF. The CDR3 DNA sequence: TGTGCCAGCAGTTACCTGTCGGACTCCTACACCGGGGAGCTGTTTTTT.

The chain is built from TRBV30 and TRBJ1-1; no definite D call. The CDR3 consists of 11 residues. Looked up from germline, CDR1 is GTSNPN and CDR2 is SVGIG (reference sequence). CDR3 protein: CAGGPIAVAFF. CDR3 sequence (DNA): TGTGCGGGTGGGCCCATAGCGGTAGCTTTCTTT.